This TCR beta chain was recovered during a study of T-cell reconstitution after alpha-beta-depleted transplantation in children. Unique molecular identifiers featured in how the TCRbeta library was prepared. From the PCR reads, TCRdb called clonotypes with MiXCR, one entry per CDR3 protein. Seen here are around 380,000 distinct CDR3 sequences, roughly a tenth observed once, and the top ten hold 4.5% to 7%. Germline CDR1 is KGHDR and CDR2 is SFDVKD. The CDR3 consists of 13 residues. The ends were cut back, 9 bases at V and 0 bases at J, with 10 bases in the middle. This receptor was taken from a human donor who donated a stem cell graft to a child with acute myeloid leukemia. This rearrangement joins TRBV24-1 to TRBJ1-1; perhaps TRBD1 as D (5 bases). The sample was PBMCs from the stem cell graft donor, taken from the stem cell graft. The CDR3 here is CATQGLLNTEAFF. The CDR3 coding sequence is TGTGCCACCCAGGGACTGCTGAACACTGAAGCTTTCTTT.